The rows below give T cell receptor beta chains drawn from one sample of a study of neurological immune-mediated disorders. TCRdb processed the 5' RACE reads anew with MiXCR; each CDR3 protein has one entry. The sample comprises 50,000 to 70,000 distinct CDR3 sequences, around a tenth of which are singletons, and around 7% rests with the top ten. Sequencing was carried out using PBMCs. These receptors were obtained from a male donor with HTLV-1-associated myelopathy (HAM/TSP). CDR3s include the opening cysteine and the closing phenylalanine or tryptophan. The D gene is left open where the match is weak. Some rows have no size entry. The others give once, few or many, or a class for an expanded clone.

>TRBJ2-3|TRBV7-2|many|.
CASSLGHQLASDTQYF
TGTGCCAGCAGCTTAGGACACCAGCTAGCGTCAGATACGCAGTATTTT
>TRBJ2-5|TRBV28|few|.
CASSHTVSAETQYF
TGTGCCAGCAGCCATACCGTAAGCGCGGAGACCCAGTACTTC
>TRBJ1-6|TRBV7-2|many|.
CASSLGSGIGSPLHF
TGTGCCAGCAGCTTAGGCTCGGGGATTGGGTCACCCCTCCACTTT
>TRBJ2-2|TRBV5-1|many|.
CASSWVSTGELFF
TGCGCCAGCAGCTGGGTCTCCACCGGGGAGCTGTTTTTT
>TRBJ1-2|TRBV5-1|many|TRBD1
CASGQGNNYGYTF
TGCGCCAGCGGACAGGGGAACAACTATGGCTACACCTTC
>TRBJ2-7|TRBV20-1|.|.
CSASRQVYEQYF
TGCAGTGCTTCCCGACAAGTCTACGAGCAGTACTTC
>TRBJ1-5|TRBV12-3/TRBV12-4|many|.
CASSFHPGQPQHF
TGTGCCAGCAGTTTCCATCCGGGACAGCCCCAGCATTTT
>TRBJ1-6|TRBV6-5|many|.
CASSQDPTNSPLHF
TGTGCCAGCAGTCAAGATCCTACTAATTCACCCCTCCACTTT
>TRBJ2-7|TRBV6-6|many|.
CASSYSGGAEYYEQYF
TGTGCCAGCAGTTACTCGGGCGGCGCGGAATACTACGAGCAGTACTTC
>TRBJ1-5|TRBV2|many|.
CASSEGTRAQPQHF
TGTGCCAGCAGTGAAGGGACCCGGGCTCAGCCCCAGCATTTT
>TRBJ2-7|TRBV5-1|many|TRBD2
CASSLATSGGLLNYEQYF
TGCGCCAGCAGCTTGGCCACTAGCGGGGGTCTCCTCAACTACGAGCAGTACTTC
>TRBJ1-2|TRBV7-9|many|TRBD1
CASTSFRQGANGGYTF
TGTGCCAGCACCTCATTCCGGCAGGGGGCGAACGGTGGCTACACCTTC
>TRBJ2-1|TRBV15|many|TRBD2
CATSQTAGGAGEQFF
TGTGCCACCAGTCAGACGGCCGGGGGGGCAGGCGAGCAGTTCTTC
>TRBJ1-1|TRBV18|many|.
CASSQQGRDTEAFF
TGTGCCAGCTCGCAACAGGGTAGGGACACTGAAGCTTTCTTT
>TRBJ1-1|TRBV18|many|.
CASSPIPGHLMNTEAFF
TGTGCCAGCTCACCAATTCCGGGACACCTCATGAACACTGAAGCTTTCTTT
>TRBJ2-3|TRBV2|many|TRBD2
CASFPETSGGDTQYF
TGTGCCAGCTTTCCCGAGACTAGCGGGGGTGATACGCAGTATTTT
>TRBJ1-2|TRBV10-3|many|TRBD1
CAISPARGVSDYGYTF
TGTGCCATCAGCCCCGCCAGGGGGGTCTCCGACTATGGCTACACCTTC
>TRBJ1-1|TRBV29-1|many|TRBD1
CSSGTGNTEAFF
TGCAGCTCTGGGACAGGGAACACTGAAGCTTTCTTT
>TRBJ2-5|TRBV6-5|many|.
CASRGGGVRETQYF
TGTGCCAGCCGGGGAGGGGGCGTGAGGGAGACCCAGTACTTC
>TRBJ1-1|TRBV9|many|.
CASSVIAGKNTEAFF
TGTGCCAGCAGCGTAATCGCAGGAAAGAACACTGAAGCTTTCTTT
>TRBJ2-5|TRBV6-2/TRBV6-3|many|.
CASSRMGVGQETQYF
TGTGCCAGCAGCCGTATGGGTGTTGGGCAGGAGACCCAGTACTTC
>TRBJ1-1|TRBV7-2|many|.
CASSLRAGWGNTEAFF
TGTGCCAGCAGCTTAAGGGCAGGGTGGGGGAACACTGAAGCTTTCTTT
>TRBJ1-4|TRBV20-1|many|.
CSARDRTGEKLFF
TGCAGTGCTAGAGATCGAACAGGGGAAAAACTGTTTTTT
>TRBJ1-6|TRBV5-5|many|.
CASSFGAAPNSPLHF
TGTGCCAGCAGCTTTGGGGCAGCTCCTAATTCACCCCTCCACTTT
>TRBJ2-3|TRBV4-1|many|.
CASSQEGRLGRGGTDTQYF
TGCGCCAGCAGCCAAGAAGGCCGGTTGGGGCGGGGAGGCACAGATACGCAGTATTTT
>TRBJ2-2|TRBV20-1|many|TRBD1
CSAPGQVDTGELFF
TGCAGTGCGCCCGGACAGGTTGACACCGGGGAGCTGTTTTTT
>TRBJ2-3|TRBV7-9|many|.
CASSPRDGSTDTQYF
TGTGCCAGCAGCCCTCGAGATGGCTCGACAGATACGCAGTATTTT
>TRBJ1-3|TRBV5-5|many|.
CASSLTFTGNTIYF
TGTGCCAGCAGCTTGACATTCACTGGAAACACCATATATTTT
>TRBJ2-7|TRBV5-1|many|.
CASSFRTASYEQYF
TGCGCCAGCAGCTTTAGGACAGCATCCTACGAGCAGTACTTC
>TRBJ2-5|TRBV7-2|.|.
CASSLGTGGDTQYF
TGTGCCAGCAGCTTAGGTACAGGCGGGGATACCCAGTACTTC
>TRBJ1-5|TRBV20-1|many|.
CSASRNSNQPQHF
TGCAGTGCGTCCCGTAATAGCAATCAGCCCCAGCATTTT
>TRBJ2-1|TRBV9|once|TRBD2
CASSVVTKAGGADEQFF
TGTGCCAGCAGCGTAGTCACCAAAGCGGGGGGCGCGGATGAGCAGTTCTTC
>TRBJ1-5|TRBV20-1|many|.
CSARDQKRNQPQHF
TGCAGTGCTAGAGATCAAAAACGCAATCAGCCCCAGCATTTT
>TRBJ1-2|TRBV7-2|many|.
CASSPDGIFGYTF
TGTGCCAGCAGTCCGGACGGGATTTTTGGCTACACCTTC
>TRBJ2-1|TRBV5-1|many|.
CASSLVGPNEQFF
TGCGCCAGCAGCTTGGTTGGGCCGAATGAGCAGTTCTTC
>TRBJ2-4|TRBV5-1|many|.
CASSLVTAKNIQYF
TGCGCCAGCAGCTTGGTGACAGCCAAAAACATTCAGTACTTC
>TRBJ1-5|TRBV12-3/TRBV12-4|many|.
CASRDSNQPQHF
TGTGCCAGCAGGGATAGCAATCAGCCCCAGCATTTT
>TRBJ1-1|TRBV10-3|many|.
CAISESGTSRLSAFF
TGTGCCATCAGTGAGTCGGGTACAAGCCGGTTGTCAGCTTTCTTT
>TRBJ1-2|TRBV4-3|.|TRBD1
CANSQDPTGNDYTF
TGCGCCAACAGCCAAGATCCGACAGGGAATGACTACACCTTC
>TRBJ1-2|TRBV4-3|many|.
CASSGAGRIYGYTF
TGCGCCAGCAGCGGTGCGGGACGGATCTATGGCTACACCTTC
>TRBJ2-5|TRBV28|many|TRBD1
CASSLRTGAETQYF
TGTGCCAGCAGTTTGAGGACAGGAGCGGAGACCCAGTACTTC
>TRBJ1-2|TRBV5-6|.|.
CASSLSEGYGYTF
TGTGCCAGCAGCCTGTCCGAAGGCTATGGCTACACCTTC
>TRBJ1-5|TRBV6-2/TRBV6-3|many|.
CASSYPGGVSQPQHF
TGTGCCAGCAGTTACCCGGGGGGCGTGAGTCAGCCCCAGCATTTT
>TRBJ1-3|TRBV10-3|many|.
CAISTGEGVASGNTIYF
TGTGCCATCTCGACCGGGGAGGGGGTCGCGTCTGGAAACACCATATATTTT
>TRBJ1-1|TRBV7-9|many|.
CASSGYVGVGTEAFF
TGTGCCAGCAGCGGATACGTAGGGGTGGGCACTGAAGCTTTCTTT
>TRBJ2-1|TRBV7-8|many|.
CASSEPYNEQFF
TGTGCCAGCAGCGAGCCGTACAATGAGCAGTTCTTC
>TRBJ2-5|TRBV27|many|.
CASSLRSQGGEETQYF
TGTGCCAGCAGTTTAAGGTCCCAGGGCGGGGAAGAGACCCAGTACTTC
>TRBJ1-2|TRBV24-1|many|TRBD1
CATSDGGGQGEGYTF
TGTGCCACCAGTGACGGAGGGGGACAGGGTGAAGGCTACACCTTC
>TRBJ2-7|TRBV7-8|.|.
CASSLMDSAYEQYF
TGTGCCAGCAGCTTAATGGACAGTGCCTACGAGCAGTACTTC
>TRBJ1-1|TRBV30|.|.
CAWSVRWGTEAFF
TGTGCCTGGAGTGTTAGGTGGGGCACTGAAGCTTTCTTT
>TRBJ1-2|TRBV20-1|many|.
CSARAGGAGGYTF
TGCAGTGCTAGAGCGGGGGGAGCGGGTGGCTACACCTTC
>TRBJ2-7|TRBV20-1|many|.
CSAISSGRGWEEQYF
TGCAGTGCTATTAGTTCGGGCAGGGGCTGGGAAGAGCAGTACTTC
>TRBJ2-3|TRBV27|many|TRBD2
CASSPRRTSGTTDTQYF
TGTGCCAGCAGTCCCCGCCGGACTAGCGGTACCACAGATACGCAGTATTTT